Listed below are T cell receptor beta chains from one sample, sequenced in a study of blood T cell repertoires in COVID-19. Profiling relied on immunoSEQ multiplex PCR, and the TCRdb table lists in-frame clones only, not all of them. This sample has a few hundred thousand clones, with about 88% found just once. The sample comprised PBMCs or T cells enriched from blood (not recorded which). These receptors were collected from a woman between 45 and 60 years old who had recovered from COVID-19. The CDR3 runs from the conserved cysteine through the conserved F or W. Each record gives: clone size, J gene, V gene, D gene, CDR3 DNA, CDR3 protein. The D gene is left open where the match is weak. Size is stated for part of the rows, as once, few or many counts, or as a class when the clone is expanded.

. | TRBJ2-5 | TRBV3-1/TRBV3-2 | TRBD2 | TGTGCCAGCAGCCAACGTACTAGCGGGAGGGCGGAGACCCAGTACTTC | CASSQRTSGRAETQYF
. | TRBJ2-1 | TRBV7-2 | TRBD1 | TGTGCCAGCAGCTACAGGGGGCGCGACTACAATGAGCAGTTCTTC | CASSYRGRDYNEQFF
. | TRBJ2-7 | TRBV5-4 | TRBD1 | TGTGCCAGCAGCCCGGGACAGGGGGGGGAGCAGTACTTC | CASSPGQGGEQYF
. | TRBJ1-2 | TRBV3-1/TRBV3-2 | TRBD1 | TGTGCCAGCAGCCGCCGACAGGGTAATGGCTACACCTTC | CASSRRQGNGYTF
. | TRBJ1-3 | TRBV15 | . | TGTGCCACCAGCAGAGATAGAAACACCATATATTTT | CATSRDRNTIYF
. | TRBJ2-3 | TRBV12-3/TRBV12-4 | . | TGTGCCAGCCTAGGGGGAGGGCCGGATACGCAGTATTTT | CASLGGGPDTQYF
. | TRBJ1-2 | TRBV4-3 | TRBD1 | TGCGCCAGCAGCCAACTGGGACAGGGAGAGTTACACTATGGCTACACCTTC | CASSQLGQGELHYGYTF
. | TRBJ2-7 | TRBV7-2 | . | TGTGCCAGCAGCTTAGGGACAGCCACTTACGAGCAGTACTTC | CASSLGTATYEQYF
. | TRBJ2-1 | TRBV2 | . | TGTGCCAGCAGTGATGATTTGGCGGTAAATGAGCAGTTCTTC | CASSDDLAVNEQFF
. | TRBJ1-1 | TRBV5-6 | . | TGTGCCAGCAGCCACGCGTTTGATACTGAAGCTTTCTTT | CASSHAFDTEAFF
. | TRBJ2-7 | TRBV11-1 | TRBD2 | TGTGCCAGCAGCTCTACTAGCGATCGTCTTTACGAGCAGTACTTC | CASSSTSDRLYEQYF
. | TRBJ1-5 | TRBV12-3/TRBV12-4 | . | TGTGCCAGCAATAATGACATGAATCAGCCCCAGCATTTT | CASNNDMNQPQHF
. | TRBJ2-7 | TRBV19 | TRBD1 | TGTGCCAGTAGTGGGACAGGGCTCGGCTACGAGCAGTACTTC | CASSGTGLGYEQYF
. | TRBJ1-1 | TRBV16 | . | TGTGCCAGCAGCCAAGGTACGTTTACGGGAGGCACTGAAGCTTTCTTT | CASSQGTFTGGTEAFF
. | TRBJ2-1 | TRBV5-6 | . | TGTGCCAGCAGCTTTAGCCGGGGAACCTACAATGAGCAGTTCTTC | CASSFSRGTYNEQFF
. | TRBJ2-2 | TRBV24-1 | . | TGTGCCACCAGTGTAAGAGCCACCGGGGAGCTGTTTTTT | CATSVRATGELFF
. | TRBJ2-3 | TRBV4-2 | . | TGTGCCAGCAGCCAAGAAGAGGTCACAGATACGCAGTATTTT | CASSQEEVTDTQYF
. | TRBJ1-1 | TRBV6-5 | TRBD1 | TGTGCCAGCAGTAACAGGGGGTCGGCGAACACTGAAGCTTTCTTT | CASSNRGSANTEAFF
few | TRBJ2-3 | TRBV28 | . | TGTGCCAGCAGTCGGGGTGGCAAAGATACGCAGTATTTT | CASSRGGKDTQYF
. | TRBJ2-7 | TRBV7-5 | . | TGTGCCAGAAGCTTAGCTTGTGACCGCGCGGCCAATTACGAGCAGTACTTC | CARSLACDRAANYEQYF
. | TRBJ2-1 | TRBV7-2 | . | TGTGCCAGCAGCTTTGGGGGGGCGAATAATGAGCAGTTCTTC | CASSFGGANNEQFF
. | TRBJ2-3 | TRBV4-3 | . | TGCGCCAGCAGCGTCAGTCTTTCTAGCACAGATACGCAGTATTTT | CASSVSLSSTDTQYF
. | TRBJ2-7 | TRBV7-3 | TRBD2 | TGTGCCAGCAGCTTCCTCTGGACTAGCTGCTACGAGCAGTACTTC | CASSFLWTSCYEQYF
. | TRBJ2-2 | TRBV28 | TRBD2 | TGTGCCAGCAGGGGGAGGGCGAACACCGGGGAGCTGTTTTTT | CASRGRANTGELFF
. | TRBJ1-2 | TRBV15 | TRBD1 | TGTGCCACCAGCCCCACCGGGACAGGGGCTGGGGGCTACACCTTC | CATSPTGTGAGGYTF
. | TRBJ2-5 | TRBV24-1 | TRBD1 | TGTGCCACCAGTGATTTAGGGACAGGGGCTCGAGAGACCCAGTACTTC | CATSDLGTGARETQYF
. | TRBJ2-6 | TRBV7-2 | TRBD1 | TGTGCCAGCAGCTTAACTCACAGGGGGCGAGCCGGGGCCAACGTCCTGACTTTC | CASSLTHRGRAGANVLTF
. | TRBJ1-2 | TRBV6-4 | TRBD1 | TGTGCCAGCAGTGACTCGGGGAGAGGGGGCGATGGCTACACCTTC | CASSDSGRGGDGYTF
. | TRBJ2-5 | TRBV11-3 | TRBD2 | TGTGCCAGCAGCTTAGCGGGAGGACAAGAGACCCAGTACTTC | CASSLAGGQETQYF
once | TRBJ1-1 | TRBV6-5 | . | TGTGCCAGCAGTTATTCTGCAGGGGTAGACGCTTTCTTT | CASSYSAGVDAFF
. | TRBJ2-5 | TRBV2 | . | TGTGCCAGCAGACTAGGCCCCACAGGGAGCGTTGAGACCCAGTACTTC | CASRLGPTGSVETQYF
. | TRBJ1-1 | TRBV2 | TRBD1 | TGTGCCAGCAATCAGGGACAGGAAAACACTGAAGCTTTCTTT | CASNQGQENTEAFF
. | TRBJ2-7 | TRBV5-1 | TRBD1 | TGCGCCAGCAGCTTGGACAGGGGGTCCTACGAGCAGTACTTC | CASSLDRGSYEQYF
once | TRBJ2-7 | TRBV7-9 | TRBD2 | TGTGCCAGCAGCTCGCTTGGGACTAGCTACGAGCAGTACTTC | CASSSLGTSYEQYF
. | TRBJ2-1 | TRBV19 | TRBD2 | TGTGCCAGGGTGACTAGCGGGAGGGTTAGTGAGCAGTTCTTC | CARVTSGRVSEQFF
. | TRBJ2-1 | TRBV19 | TRBD2 | TGTGCCAGTAGTATGCTAGCGGGGGCCTCCTACAATGAGCAGTTCTTC | CASSMLAGASYNEQFF
. | TRBJ2-1 | TRBV7-2 | TRBD2 | TGTGCCAGCAGCCCAGCTCGCCCAAGCGGGAGGGGCAATGAGCAGTTCTTC | CASSPARPSGRGNEQFF
. | TRBJ2-1 | TRBV5-1 | TRBD2 | TGCGCCAGCAGCGCTACTAGCGGTAGCCCTACCCATGAGCAGTTCTTC | CASSATSGSPTHEQFF
. | TRBJ2-1 | TRBV6-2/TRBV6-3 | TRBD2 | TGTGCCAGCAGTGGTAGCGGGAGGGCCAACAATGAGCAGTTCTTC | CASSGSGRANNEQFF
. | TRBJ2-1 | TRBV30 | . | TGTGCCTGGAGTGTAACAGGGTACAATGAGCAGTTCTTC | CAWSVTGYNEQFF
. | TRBJ2-3 | TRBV4-2 | TRBD2 | TGTGCCAGCAGCCAAGTAGCGGGAGGGCCCACAGATACGCAGTATTTT | CASSQVAGGPTDTQYF
. | TRBJ2-1 | TRBV9 | TRBD2 | TGTGCCAGCAGCGTAGTCGGAGGGGGGACTAGCGGGAGAGCAGTAGGGAATGAGCAGTTCTTC | CASSVVGGGTSGRAVGNEQFF
once | TRBJ2-7 | TRBV11-2 | TRBD1 | TGTGCCAGCAGCTTAGGGACAGGGACCTACGAGCAGTACTTC | CASSLGTGTYEQYF
once | TRBJ1-2 | TRBV4-3 | . | TGCGCCAGCAGCCAAGACCAGGACTATGGCTACACCTTC | CASSQDQDYGYTF
. | TRBJ1-1 | TRBV16 | . | TGTGCCAGCAGCCACCTCGGGACAACCATGAACACTGAAGCTTTCTTT | CASSHLGTTMNTEAFF
once | TRBJ2-7 | TRBV9 | . | TGTGCCAGCACCCCACCGCAGGGAATCTCCTACGAGCAGTACTTC | CASTPPQGISYEQYF
. | TRBJ1-1 | TRBV27 | . | TGTGCCAGCAGTTTCGACCGGGAGGGGTCCACTGAAGCTTTCTTT | CASSFDREGSTEAFF
. | TRBJ2-5 | TRBV15 | . | TGTGCCACCAGCAGGCGTAGCGGCCAAGAGACCCAGTACTTC | CATSRRSGQETQYF
. | TRBJ1-1 | TRBV5-5 | . | TGTGCCAGCAGCTTGGGAAACCGGGCTGAAGCTTTCTTT | CASSLGNRAEAFF
. | TRBJ2-1 | TRBV6-4 | TRBD2 | TGTGCCAGCGGGGGGGATGAGCAGTTCTTC | CASGGDEQFF
once | TRBJ2-7 | TRBV30 | . | TGTGCCTGGAGGGGACTGGGCGAGCAGTACTTC | CAWRGLGEQYF
. | TRBJ2-7 | TRBV6-2/TRBV6-3 | . | TGTGCCAGCAGTTCCCTGACAGACGAACCCTACGAGCAGTACTTC | CASSSLTDEPYEQYF
. | TRBJ2-4 | TRBV27 | TRBD2 | TGTGCCAGCAGCCGAAGGCGGGAGGGGTGGGGGAACATTCAGTACTTC | CASSRRREGWGNIQYF
. | TRBJ2-7 | TRBV3-1/TRBV3-2 | . | TGTGCCAGCAGCCAAGGGACAGCGTACGAGCAGTACTTC | CASSQGTAYEQYF
. | TRBJ2-1 | TRBV4-2 | TRBD1 | TGTGCCAGCAGCCAACCGGGACAGGCCTTCCCTGAGCAGTTCTTC | CASSQPGQAFPEQFF
. | TRBJ1-1 | TRBV29-1 | TRBD1 | TGCAGCTTCCGGACAGGGGGAGTCACTGAAGCTTTCTTT | CSFRTGGVTEAFF
. | TRBJ1-2 | TRBV18 | TRBD1 | TGTGCCAGCTCACAGCAGGGACAGGGGTTTGGCTACACCTTC | CASSQQGQGFGYTF
. | TRBJ1-4 | TRBV28 | . | TGTGCCAGCAGTTTTTGGGGGGTAACGGAAAAACTGTTTTTT | CASSFWGVTEKLFF
. | TRBJ2-7 | TRBV28 | TRBD1 | TGTGCCAGCAGTTTTGACAGGGTCGTGGACTACGAGCAGTACTTC | CASSFDRVVDYEQYF
. | TRBJ2-3 | TRBV7-2 | TRBD1 | TGTGCCAGCAGCTTTAACAGGGGGCCCGCGAGCACAGATACGCAGTATTTT | CASSFNRGPASTDTQYF